This TCR beta chain originates from a study of blood T cell repertoires in COVID-19. Study-wide context: Acute-phase and convalescent COVID-19 samples originated in the United States, Italy and Spain. In each case, the material was cDNA or gDNA derived from T cells, B-cell-depleted T cells, or PBMCs.

The authors' processing: Nucleated cell number was recorded as an estimate derived from reference gene primer amplification. The table came from immunoSEQ multiplex PCR; TCRdb's copy has only in-frame clones and leaves some out. The V and J calls and clone size come from that table; D and trimming were worked out from the DNA. The data show a few hundred thousand clones, with roughly nine tenths seen just once and around 1.2% held by the top ten. V was clipped by 0 bases and J by 4 bases, with 10 bases between them. The germline V gene encodes CDR1 SGHRS and CDR2 YFSETQ. The CDR3 is 14 amino acids. Material: peripheral blood. This chain links TRBV5-1 with TRBJ1-2, with a tentative D call TRBD1 (5 bases). This receptor was taken from a man aged 35 to 55 with acute or convalescent COVID-19. The CDR3 DNA follows: TGCGCCAGCAGCTTGGAAGTGGGGGGCTATGGCTACACCTTC. Protein sequence: CASSLEVGGYGYTF.